A selection of T cell receptor beta chains follows, all from one sample in a study of post-analysis software for immune sequencing data. MiXCR was run by TCRdb on the PCR reads, yielding one entry per CDR3 protein. The sample yields about 400,000 distinct CDR3 sequences, roughly 36% seen once. The sequenced sample was blood. The receptors shown here come from a girl between 5 and 17 years old with multiple sclerosis. Both conserved end residues are part of each CDR3. A D gene is named only where the DNA matches it firmly. A clone size is listed for some rows: how often the clone was seen (once, few, many), or a class if it is expanded.

cdr3_length	d_call	clone_size	v_call	j_call	cdr3_nt	cdr3_aa
13	TRBD2	NA	TRBV7-8	TRBJ2-1	TGTGCCAGCAGCTTAGTGCGACTAGCCGAGCAGTTCTTC	CASSLVRLAEQFF
18	TRBD1	few	TRBV25-1	TRBJ2-3	TGTGCCAGCAGCGGGACCCTCGGACAGGAAAGAAGCACAGATACGCAGTATTTT	CASSGTLGQERSTDTQYF
16	NA	NA	TRBV7-9	TRBJ2-6	TGTGCCAGCAGCTTAGCGGGATACTCTGGGGGCAACGTCCTGACTTTC	CASSLAGYSGGNVLTF
14	TRBD2	NA	TRBV5-1	TRBJ2-3	TGCGCCAGCAGCTTGGTAGCGGGGGAAGATACGCAGTATTTT	CASSLVAGEDTQYF
17	TRBD2	few	TRBV6-1	TRBJ2-2	TGTGCCAGCAGCCAGCCACGGGCCGGGGGGGCGGCCGGGGAGCTGTTTTTT	CASSQPRAGGAAGELFF
14	TRBD1	few	TRBV12-3/TRBV12-4	TRBJ1-5	TGTGCCAGCAGTTCGACAGGGTTGAGTCAGCCCCAGCATTTT	CASSSTGLSQPQHF
14	NA	few	TRBV15	TRBJ1-2	TGTGCCACCAGCAGAGAGACAGCACTCTATGGCTACACCTTC	CATSRETALYGYTF
17	TRBD1	NA	TRBV24-1	TRBJ2-3	TGTGCCACCAGCCCAGACAGGGGTGAGGGTGGCACAGATACGCAGTATTTT	CATSPDRGEGGTDTQYF
9	TRBD1	NA	TRBV23-1	TRBJ2-5	TGCGCCAGTACAGGGGAGAGGTACTTC	CASTGERYF
13	NA	NA	TRBV29-1	TRBJ2-1	TGCAGCGTTGAAGAGGGTCAGGGTGGTGAGCAGTTCTTC	CSVEEGQGGEQFF
11	NA	NA	TRBV6-1	TRBJ1-2	TGTGCCAGCAGTGAACCTCGGGGCTACACCTTC	CASSEPRGYTF
15	NA	NA	TRBV5-1	TRBJ2-1	TGCGCCAGCAGCTTGGAGACGGGGGGCCGAAATGAGCAGTTCTTC	CASSLETGGRNEQFF
13	NA	few	TRBV2	TRBJ2-3	TGTGCCAGCAAGGGGACATTCACAGATACGCAGTATTTT	CASKGTFTDTQYF
16	NA	NA	TRBV14	TRBJ1-6	TGTGCCAGCAGCCAGGAACAGGTCCGAGTAGGATCACCCCTCCACTTT	CASSQEQVRVGSPLHF
14	NA	few	TRBV7-9	TRBJ2-7	TGTGCCAGCAGCTTATCGGGCCTCACCTACGAGCAGTACTTC	CASSLSGLTYEQYF
14	NA	NA	TRBV12-3/TRBV12-4	TRBJ1-1	TGTACCAGCACCTCACGGGGGGCGCGAACTGAAGCTTTCTTT	CTSTSRGARTEAFF
14	NA	NA	TRBV28	TRBJ2-3	TGTGCCAGCAGAAAGGTGTCCTATACAGATACGCAGTATTTT	CASRKVSYTDTQYF
17	NA	few	TRBV5-1	TRBJ2-4	TGCGCCAGCAGCTTGGAATATGTGGTCCTAGCCAAAAACATTCAGTACTTC	CASSLEYVVLAKNIQYF
13	NA	few	TRBV7-2	TRBJ1-1	TGTGCCAGCAGCTTAGGGCAGGGTGATGAAGCTTTCTTT	CASSLGQGDEAFF
17	NA	NA	TRBV28	TRBJ1-1	TGTGCCAGCAGCCCTCCCGGGGGGGCGAGAATGAACACTGAAGCTTTCTTT	CASSPPGGARMNTEAFF
15	TRBD1	NA	TRBV7-2	TRBJ1-2	TGTGCCAGCAGCTTAGGAACAGGGGTTAACTATGGCTACACCTTC	CASSLGTGVNYGYTF
17	NA	NA	TRBV13	TRBJ2-5	TGTGCCAACAGCTTAGGCCCCGGAAAAGGGATGGGGGAGACCCAGTACTTC	CANSLGPGKGMGETQYF
15	NA	NA	TRBV7-2	TRBJ2-1	TGTGCCAGCAGCTTAGGAAGCGGTTTCTCGAATGAGCAGTTCTTC	CASSLGSGFSNEQFF
16	TRBD1	few	TRBV5-1	TRBJ2-3	TGCGCCAGCAGCTTGGTAGGACAGGGGAATGCAGATACGCAGTATTTT	CASSLVGQGNADTQYF
15	TRBD1	few	TRBV12-3/TRBV12-4	TRBJ2-7	TGTGCCAGCAGCCCTCTCGGACAGGGGGCGACCGAGCAGTACTTC	CASSPLGQGATEQYF
15	NA	NA	TRBV12-3/TRBV12-4	TRBJ1-6	TGTGCCAGCAGTCCCCGGACAGCGTATAATTCACCCCTCCACTTT	CASSPRTAYNSPLHF
13	NA	few	TRBV4-1	TRBJ2-7	TGCGCCAGCAGCCAAGTGGGGGTCGACGAGCAGTACTTC	CASSQVGVDEQYF